This T cell receptor (beta chain) was sequenced for a study of blood T cell repertoires in COVID-19. Study summary: Sites in the United States, Italy and Spain provided acute and convalescent COVID-19 samples. Nucleic acid was either cDNA or gDNA, and it came from T cells, B-cell-depleted T cells, or PBMCs.

Original data processing: Counts of nucleated cells, estimated from reference gene primer amplification, were obtained. Profiled with immunoSEQ multiplex PCR; TCRdb holds only in-frame clones, not every one. V, J and clone size are those of that table, while D and trimming were read from the DNA. This table has around 150,000 clones, more than 60% appearing once. Between the trimmed V and J ends, which lost 3 bases and 0 bases, there was a span of 9 bases. This CDR3 region has 15 residues. Germline CDR1 is SGHAT and CDR2 is FQNNGV. The J gene is TRBJ1-5, the V gene TRBV11-2; D is perhaps TRBD1 (5 bases). The sample taken for sequencing was peripheral blood. The origin of this receptor is a woman in her forties or fifties with active or convalescent COVID-19. The CDR3 coding sequence is TGTGCCAGCAGCTTTTCGACAGATAGCAATCAGCCCCAGCATTTT. Translating it yields CASSFSTDSNQPQHF.